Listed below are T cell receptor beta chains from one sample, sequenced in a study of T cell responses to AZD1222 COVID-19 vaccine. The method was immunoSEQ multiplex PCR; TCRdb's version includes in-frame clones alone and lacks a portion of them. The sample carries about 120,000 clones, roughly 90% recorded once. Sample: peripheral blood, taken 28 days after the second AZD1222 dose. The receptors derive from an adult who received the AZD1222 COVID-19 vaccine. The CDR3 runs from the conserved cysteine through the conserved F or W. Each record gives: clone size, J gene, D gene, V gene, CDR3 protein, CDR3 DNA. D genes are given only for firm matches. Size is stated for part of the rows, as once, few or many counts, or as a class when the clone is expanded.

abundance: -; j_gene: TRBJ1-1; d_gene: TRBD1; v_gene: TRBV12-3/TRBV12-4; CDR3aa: CASSRDSEAFF; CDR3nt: TGTGCCAGCAGCCGGGACAGTGAAGCTTTCTTT
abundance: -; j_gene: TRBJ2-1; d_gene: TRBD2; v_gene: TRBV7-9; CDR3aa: CASSSLTSGGYLGDEQFF; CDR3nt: TGTGCCAGCAGCTCCTTGACTAGCGGGGGATACTTGGGCGATGAGCAGTTCTTC
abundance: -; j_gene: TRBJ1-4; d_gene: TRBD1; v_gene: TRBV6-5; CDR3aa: CASSLGGPNEKLFF; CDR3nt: TGTGCCAGCAGCCTAGGGGGCCCTAATGAAAAACTGTTTTTT
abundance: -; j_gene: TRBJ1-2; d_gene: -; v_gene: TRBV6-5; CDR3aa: CASTSSGVNYGYTF; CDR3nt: TGTGCCAGCACCTCCTCGGGCGTTAACTATGGCTACACCTTC
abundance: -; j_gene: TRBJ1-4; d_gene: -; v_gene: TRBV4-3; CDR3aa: CASSQVSPGPPNNEKLFF; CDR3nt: TGCGCCAGCAGCCAAGTCTCCCCGGGACCGCCGAATAATGAAAAACTGTTTTTT
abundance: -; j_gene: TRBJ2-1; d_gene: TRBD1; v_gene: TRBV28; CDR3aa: CASSERRQGNEQFF; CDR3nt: TGTGCCAGCAGTGAGAGAAGACAGGGCAATGAGCAGTTCTTC
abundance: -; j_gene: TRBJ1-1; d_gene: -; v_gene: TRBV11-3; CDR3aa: CASKGGSDTEAFF; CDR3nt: TGTGCCAGCAAAGGGGGTTCGGACACTGAAGCTTTCTTT
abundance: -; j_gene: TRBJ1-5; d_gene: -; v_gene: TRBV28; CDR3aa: CAVRSGGSNQPQHF; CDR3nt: TGTGCCGTCAGGTCCGGGGGCAGCAATCAGCCCCAGCATTTT
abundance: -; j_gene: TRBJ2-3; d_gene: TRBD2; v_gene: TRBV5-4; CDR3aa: CASSMTISGFTDTQYF; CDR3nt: TGTGCCAGCAGCATGACGATTAGCGGGTTCACAGATACGCAGTATTTT
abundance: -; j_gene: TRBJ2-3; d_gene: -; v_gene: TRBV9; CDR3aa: CASSVGGSGLTDTQYF; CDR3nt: TGTGCCAGCAGCGTAGGGGGATCCGGGCTCACAGATACGCAGTATTTT
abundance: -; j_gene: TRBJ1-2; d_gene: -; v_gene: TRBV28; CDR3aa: CASSLRQSYGYTF; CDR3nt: TGTGCCAGCAGTTTACGGCAGAGTTATGGCTACACCTTC
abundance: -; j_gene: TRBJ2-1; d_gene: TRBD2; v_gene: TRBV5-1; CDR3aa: CASSLDGRGDLGQFF; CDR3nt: TGCGCCAGCAGCTTGGATGGTCGGGGGGATCTTGGGCAGTTCTTC
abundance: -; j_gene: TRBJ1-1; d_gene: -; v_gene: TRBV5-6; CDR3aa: CASSLSTEAFF; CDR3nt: TGTGCCAGCAGCTTGAGTACTGAAGCTTTCTTT
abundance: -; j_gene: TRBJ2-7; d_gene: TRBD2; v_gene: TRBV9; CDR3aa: CASSVDLAGVYEQYF; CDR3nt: TGTGCCAGCAGCGTAGACCTAGCGGGAGTCTACGAGCAGTACTTC
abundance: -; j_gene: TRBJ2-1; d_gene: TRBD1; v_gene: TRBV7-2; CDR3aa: CASSSGQIYNEQFF; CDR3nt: TGTGCCAGCAGCTCGGGACAGATCTACAATGAGCAGTTCTTC
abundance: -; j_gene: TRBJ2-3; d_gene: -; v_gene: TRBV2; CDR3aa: CASSGSRADTQYF; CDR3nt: TGTGCCAGCAGCGGGAGTCGGGCAGATACGCAGTATTTT
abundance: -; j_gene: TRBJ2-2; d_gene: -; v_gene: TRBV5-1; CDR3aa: CASSLRAWRTTGELFF; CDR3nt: TGCGCCAGCAGCTTGCGGGCTTGGCGGACCACCGGGGAGCTGTTTTTT
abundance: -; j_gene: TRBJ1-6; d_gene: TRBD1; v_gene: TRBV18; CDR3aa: CASSPRTGFDLHF; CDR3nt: TGTGCCAGCTCACCACGGACAGGGTTCGACCTCCACTTT
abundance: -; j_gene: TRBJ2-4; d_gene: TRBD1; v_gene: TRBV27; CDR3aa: CASSSDRAENIQYF; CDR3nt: TGTGCCAGCAGTTCAGACAGGGCGGAAAACATTCAGTACTTC
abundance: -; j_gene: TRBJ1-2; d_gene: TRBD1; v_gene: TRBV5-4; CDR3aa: CASSLAGGGYGYTF; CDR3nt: TGTGCCAGCAGCTTGGCAGGGGGAGGATATGGCTACACCTTC
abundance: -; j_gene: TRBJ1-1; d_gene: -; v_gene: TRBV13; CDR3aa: CASSFREGLMNTEAFF; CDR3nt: TGTGCCAGCAGCTTCAGGGAGGGCCTGATGAACACTGAAGCTTTCTTT
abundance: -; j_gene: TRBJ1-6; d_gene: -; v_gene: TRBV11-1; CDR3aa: CASSKTRSSYNSPLHF; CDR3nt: TGTGCCAGCAGCAAAACGCGGAGCTCCTATAATTCACCCCTCCACTTT
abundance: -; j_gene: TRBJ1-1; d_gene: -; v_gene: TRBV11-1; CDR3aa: CASSLAGRGNTEAFF; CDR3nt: TGTGCCAGCAGCTTAGCGGGCAGGGGGAACACTGAAGCTTTCTTT
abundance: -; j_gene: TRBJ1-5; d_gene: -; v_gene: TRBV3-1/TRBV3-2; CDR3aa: CASSRGHYSNQPQHF; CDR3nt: TGTGCCAGCAGCCGCGGACACTATAGCAATCAGCCCCAGCATTTT
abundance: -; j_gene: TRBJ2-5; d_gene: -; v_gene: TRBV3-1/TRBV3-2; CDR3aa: CASSQAGRGTAKETQYF; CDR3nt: TGTGCCAGCAGCCAAGCCGGGCGGGGGACAGCCAAAGAGACCCAGTACTTC
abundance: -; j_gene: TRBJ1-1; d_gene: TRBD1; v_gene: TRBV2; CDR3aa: CASIRQGFMNTEAFF; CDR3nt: TGTGCCAGCATACGACAGGGATTCATGAACACTGAAGCTTTCTTT
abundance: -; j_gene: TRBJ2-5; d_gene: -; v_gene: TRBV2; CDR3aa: CASSERPEETQYF; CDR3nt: TGTGCCAGCAGTGAACGGCCAGAAGAGACCCAGTACTTC
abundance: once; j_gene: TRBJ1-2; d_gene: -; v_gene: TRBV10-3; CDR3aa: CAISFWDRENYGYTF; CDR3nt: TGTGCCATCAGTTTTTGGGACCGTGAAAACTATGGCTACACCTTC
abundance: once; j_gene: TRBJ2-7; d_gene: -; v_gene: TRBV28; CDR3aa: CASISGYVGYEQYF; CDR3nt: TGTGCCAGCATTTCGGGGTACGTGGGCTACGAGCAGTACTTC
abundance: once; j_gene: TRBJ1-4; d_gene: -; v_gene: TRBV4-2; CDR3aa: CASSQDGQAGKLFF; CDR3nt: TGTGCCAGCAGCCAAGACGGGCAGGCGGGAAAACTGTTTTTT
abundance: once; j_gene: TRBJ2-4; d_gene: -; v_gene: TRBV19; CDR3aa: CASSIWDDRSKNIQYF; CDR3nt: TGTGCCAGTAGTATTTGGGACGACAGGTCCAAAAACATTCAGTACTTC
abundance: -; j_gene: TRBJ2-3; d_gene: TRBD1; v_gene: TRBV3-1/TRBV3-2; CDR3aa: CASSRFTGTGRPDTQYF; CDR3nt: TGTGCCAGCAGCCGCTTTACCGGGACAGGACGGCCAGATACGCAGTATTTT
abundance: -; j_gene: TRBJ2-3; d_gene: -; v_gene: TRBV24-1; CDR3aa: CATSEGWERGTDTQYF; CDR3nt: TGTGCCACCAGTGAGGGCTGGGAGCGGGGCACAGATACGCAGTATTTT
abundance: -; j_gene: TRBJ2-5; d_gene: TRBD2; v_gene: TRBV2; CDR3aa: CASSELLAGESQYF; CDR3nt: TGTGCCAGCAGTGAACTACTAGCGGGAGAGTCCCAGTACTTC
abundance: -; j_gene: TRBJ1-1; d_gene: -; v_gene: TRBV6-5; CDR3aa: CASSYYRGNTEAFF; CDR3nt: TGTGCCAGCAGTTACTATAGGGGGAACACTGAAGCTTTCTTT
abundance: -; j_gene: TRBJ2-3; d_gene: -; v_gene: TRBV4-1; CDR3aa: CASSQPSSTDTQYF; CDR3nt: TGCGCCAGCAGCCAACCTTCCAGCACAGATACGCAGTATTTT
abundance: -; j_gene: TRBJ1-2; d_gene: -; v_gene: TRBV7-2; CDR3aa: CASSLDRNNYGYTF; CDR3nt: TGTGCCAGCAGTTTGGACCGTAACAACTATGGCTACACCTTC
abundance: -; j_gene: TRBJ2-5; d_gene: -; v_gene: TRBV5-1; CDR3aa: CASSLGLGIQETQYF; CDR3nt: TGCGCCAGCAGCTTGGGACTAGGCATCCAAGAGACCCAGTACTTC
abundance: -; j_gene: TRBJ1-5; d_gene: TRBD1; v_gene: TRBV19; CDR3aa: CASSIQDRGYQPQHF; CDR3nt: TGTGCCAGTAGTATCCAAGACAGGGGGTACCAGCCCCAGCATTTT
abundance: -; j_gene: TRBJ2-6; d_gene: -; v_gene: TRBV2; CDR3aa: CASSQTRGANVLTF; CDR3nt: TGTGCCAGCAGTCAGACTCGAGGGGCCAACGTCCTGACTTTC
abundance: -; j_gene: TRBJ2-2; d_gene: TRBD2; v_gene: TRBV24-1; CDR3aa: CATSDAGLAGGFVTGELFF; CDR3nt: TGTGCCACCAGTGACGCGGGACTAGCGGGAGGTTTTGTAACCGGGGAGCTGTTTTTT
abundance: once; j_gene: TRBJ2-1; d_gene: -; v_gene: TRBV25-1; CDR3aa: CASSELVDSSYNEQFF; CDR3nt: TGTGCCAGCAGTGAATTGGTGGATTCCTCCTACAATGAGCAGTTCTTC
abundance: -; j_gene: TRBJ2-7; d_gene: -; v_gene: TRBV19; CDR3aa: CASSRHGDSGTEQYF; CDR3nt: TGTGCCAGTAGTCGCCACGGGGACTCCGGGACTGAGCAGTACTTC
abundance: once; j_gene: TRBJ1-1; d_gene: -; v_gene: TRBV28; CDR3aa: CASSLKGTEAFF; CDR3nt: TGTGCCAGCAGTTTAAAAGGCACTGAAGCTTTCTTT
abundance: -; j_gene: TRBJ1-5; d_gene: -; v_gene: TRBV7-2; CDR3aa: CASSTRRNQPQHF; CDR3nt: TGTGCCAGCAGCACCCGAAGGAATCAGCCCCAGCATTTT
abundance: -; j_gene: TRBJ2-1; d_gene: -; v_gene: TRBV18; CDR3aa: CASSPPGRIGDEQFF; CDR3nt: TGTGCCAGCTCACCACCAGGACGGATCGGCGATGAGCAGTTCTTC
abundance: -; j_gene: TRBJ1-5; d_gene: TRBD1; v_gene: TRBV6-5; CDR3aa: CASSSGTGGYNQPQHF; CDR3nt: TGTGCCAGCAGTTCAGGGACAGGGGGCTACAATCAGCCCCAGCATTTT
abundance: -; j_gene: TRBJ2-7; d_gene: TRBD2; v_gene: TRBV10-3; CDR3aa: CATNSGSQSEQYF; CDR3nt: TGTGCCACCAATAGCGGGAGTCAGTCCGAGCAGTACTTC
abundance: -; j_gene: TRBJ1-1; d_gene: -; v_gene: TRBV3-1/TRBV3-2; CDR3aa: CASSQRHVNTEAFF; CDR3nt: TGTGCCAGCAGCCAAAGACACGTGAACACTGAAGCTTTCTTT
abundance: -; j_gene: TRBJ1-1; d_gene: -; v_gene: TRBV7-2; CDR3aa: CASSTQGVTEAFF; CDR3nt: TGTGCCAGCAGCACGCAGGGAGTCACTGAAGCTTTCTTT
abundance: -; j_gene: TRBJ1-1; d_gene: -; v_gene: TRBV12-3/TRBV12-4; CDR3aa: CASSNLGRHGAFF; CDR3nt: TGTGCCAGCAGTAATCTAGGGCGTCATGGAGCTTTCTTT
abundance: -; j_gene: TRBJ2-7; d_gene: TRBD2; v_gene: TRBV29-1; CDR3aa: CSIPGGSYEQYF; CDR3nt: TGCAGCATCCCGGGGGGATCCTACGAGCAGTACTTC
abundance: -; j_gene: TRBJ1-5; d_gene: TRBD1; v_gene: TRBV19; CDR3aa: CASSQEDRAGQPQHF; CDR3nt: TGTGCCAGTAGTCAAGAGGACAGGGCGGGTCAGCCCCAGCATTTT